Listed below are T cell receptor beta chains from one sample, sequenced in a study of blood T cell repertoires in COVID-19. Sequencing used immunoSEQ multiplex PCR; TCRdb keeps in-frame clones, though not all of them. The sample contains around 210,000 clones, 85% to 90% of which appear only once. Sequencing was performed on peripheral blood. The receptors were sampled from a woman in her 70s with acute or convalescent COVID-19. CDR3s include the opening cysteine and the closing phenylalanine or tryptophan. A D gene is named only where the DNA matches it firmly. Size tells how often a clone was seen (once, few, many) or the class of an expanded clone, and some rows leave it out.

CDR3 protein: CATQSRAVGNEQFF
CDR3 DNA: TGTGCCACCCAGTCCAGGGCGGTCGGCAATGAGCAGTTCTTC
J gene: TRBJ2-1
V gene: TRBV24-1
clone size: NA
D gene: NA

CDR3 protein: CSVEDRGRGFWNTEAFF
CDR3 DNA: TGCAGCGTTGAAGATAGGGGCAGGGGCTTTTGGAACACTGAAGCTTTCTTT
J gene: TRBJ1-1
V gene: TRBV29-1
clone size: NA
D gene: NA

CDR3 protein: CASSPPWAGVADTQYF
CDR3 DNA: TGTGCCAGCAGCCCCCCGTGGGCAGGGGTAGCAGATACGCAGTATTTT
J gene: TRBJ2-3
V gene: TRBV9
clone size: NA
D gene: NA

CDR3 protein: CASGLFIARRARRENIQYF
CDR3 DNA: TGTGCTAGTGGTTTATTTATCGCTAGGCGGGCCCGACGGGAAAACATTCAGTACTTC
J gene: TRBJ2-4
V gene: TRBV12-5
clone size: NA
D gene: NA

CDR3 protein: CASSAITGGQETQYF
CDR3 DNA: TGTGCCAGTAGTGCTATCACAGGGGGCCAAGAGACCCAGTACTTC
J gene: TRBJ2-5
V gene: TRBV19
clone size: NA
D gene: TRBD1

CDR3 protein: CASSFQGWSGTQYF
CDR3 DNA: TGTGCCAGCAGCTTCCAGGGATGGAGTGGGACCCAGTACTTC
J gene: TRBJ2-5
V gene: TRBV11-3
clone size: once
D gene: NA

CDR3 protein: CSVEGFRTGGGELFF
CDR3 DNA: TGCAGCGTTGAAGGATTCAGAACCGGCGGCGGGGAGCTGTTTTTT
J gene: TRBJ2-2
V gene: TRBV29-1
clone size: once
D gene: NA

CDR3 protein: CASSPPGLALSSEQFF
CDR3 DNA: TGTGCCAGCAGCCCCCCAGGACTAGCGTTGTCAAGTGAGCAGTTCTTC
J gene: TRBJ2-1
V gene: TRBV7-2
clone size: NA
D gene: TRBD2

CDR3 protein: CASSLTGGMNTEAFF
CDR3 DNA: TGTGCCAGCAGCTTAACAGGGGGCATGAACACTGAAGCTTTCTTT
J gene: TRBJ1-1
V gene: TRBV5-5
clone size: once
D gene: TRBD1

CDR3 protein: CASSQEVAQPQHF
CDR3 DNA: TGCGCCAGCAGCCAAGAAGTAGCTCAGCCCCAGCATTTT
J gene: TRBJ1-5
V gene: TRBV4-3
clone size: few
D gene: NA

CDR3 protein: CASSQGAGFNEQFF
CDR3 DNA: TGCGCCAGCAGTCAGGGGGCAGGGTTCAATGAGCAGTTCTTC
J gene: TRBJ2-1
V gene: TRBV5-1
clone size: NA
D gene: TRBD1

CDR3 protein: CASSLTGSMNTEAFF
CDR3 DNA: TGTGCCAGCAGCCTAACGGGATCAATGAACACTGAAGCTTTCTTT
J gene: TRBJ1-1
V gene: TRBV7-6
clone size: NA
D gene: NA

CDR3 protein: CASSPGTGVETQYF
CDR3 DNA: TGTGCCAGCAGCCCCGGGACAGGGGTGGAGACCCAGTACTTC
J gene: TRBJ2-5
V gene: TRBV3-1/TRBV3-2
clone size: NA
D gene: TRBD1

CDR3 protein: CASSGSVGAFF
CDR3 DNA: TGTGCCAGCAGTGGCTCAGTTGGAGCTTTCTTT
J gene: TRBJ1-1
V gene: TRBV25-1
clone size: NA
D gene: NA

CDR3 protein: CASSPGGLDTEAFF
CDR3 DNA: TGCGCCAGCAGCCCAGGGGGGTTGGACACTGAAGCTTTCTTT
J gene: TRBJ1-1
V gene: TRBV4-1
clone size: NA
D gene: TRBD1

CDR3 protein: CASREGPYGYTF
CDR3 DNA: TGTGCCAGCCGGGAGGGGCCCTATGGCTACACCTTC
J gene: TRBJ1-2
V gene: TRBV6-5
clone size: NA
D gene: NA

CDR3 protein: CASSMTGADTQYF
CDR3 DNA: TGTGCCAGTAGTATGACAGGCGCAGATACGCAGTATTTT
J gene: TRBJ2-3
V gene: TRBV19
clone size: NA
D gene: NA

CDR3 protein: CASSLDRGPEAFF
CDR3 DNA: TGTGCCAGCAGTCTAGACAGGGGACCTGAAGCTTTCTTT
J gene: TRBJ1-1
V gene: TRBV7-2
clone size: NA
D gene: TRBD1

CDR3 protein: CASTPSGITAFF
CDR3 DNA: TGTGCCAGCACCCCGAGTGGTATCACGGCTTTCTTT
J gene: TRBJ1-1
V gene: TRBV6-5
clone size: NA
D gene: NA

CDR3 protein: CASRSGQGRTNEKLFF
CDR3 DNA: TGTGCCAGCAGATCGGGACAGGGCCGAACTAATGAAAAACTGTTTTTT
J gene: TRBJ1-4
V gene: TRBV11-2
clone size: few
D gene: TRBD1

CDR3 protein: CASSFERGSNEQFF
CDR3 DNA: TGTGCCAGCAGTTTCGAGCGGGGGAGCAATGAGCAGTTCTTC
J gene: TRBJ2-1
V gene: TRBV2
clone size: NA
D gene: TRBD2

CDR3 protein: CASSLLSGNTEAFF
CDR3 DNA: TGTGCCAGCAGTTTATTGTCGGGGAACACTGAAGCTTTCTTT
J gene: TRBJ1-1
V gene: TRBV28
clone size: NA
D gene: NA

CDR3 protein: CASSAGSGRNTEAFF
CDR3 DNA: TGTGCCAGCAGTGCTGGTTCAGGGCGGAACACTGAAGCTTTCTTT
J gene: TRBJ1-1
V gene: TRBV2
clone size: NA
D gene: NA

CDR3 protein: CASSYSGQAGANVLTF
CDR3 DNA: TGTGCCAGCAGTTACTCGGGACAGGCTGGGGCCAACGTCCTGACTTTC
J gene: TRBJ2-6
V gene: TRBV6-5
clone size: NA
D gene: TRBD1

CDR3 protein: CASSFPSGRSYEQYF
CDR3 DNA: TGTGCCAGCAGCTTTCCTAGCGGGAGGTCCTACGAGCAGTACTTC
J gene: TRBJ2-7
V gene: TRBV11-2
clone size: once
D gene: TRBD2

CDR3 protein: CASSQARANTGELFF
CDR3 DNA: TGTGCCAGCAGTCAGGCTCGCGCGAACACCGGGGAGCTGTTTTTT
J gene: TRBJ2-2
V gene: TRBV6-2/TRBV6-3
clone size: once
D gene: NA

CDR3 protein: CASSLEGYSGEQYF
CDR3 DNA: TGCGCCAGCAGCTTGGAGGGGTATAGTGGCGAGCAGTACTTC
J gene: TRBJ2-7
V gene: TRBV5-1
clone size: NA
D gene: NA

CDR3 protein: CASSLAADTEAFF
CDR3 DNA: TGTGCCAGCAGTTTAGCCGCGGACACTGAAGCTTTCTTT
J gene: TRBJ1-1
V gene: TRBV12-3/TRBV12-4
clone size: few
D gene: NA

CDR3 protein: CASSRLAGSGEQYF
CDR3 DNA: TGTGCCAGCAGTAGACTAGCGGGATCGGGCGAGCAGTACTTC
J gene: TRBJ2-7
V gene: TRBV28
clone size: NA
D gene: TRBD2

CDR3 protein: CATSDLRAVGRPSYEQYF
CDR3 DNA: TGTGCCACCAGTGATTTGCGGGCGGTGGGGCGTCCTTCCTACGAGCAGTACTTC
J gene: TRBJ2-7
V gene: TRBV24-1
clone size: NA
D gene: NA

CDR3 protein: CASSFSDNSPLHF
CDR3 DNA: TGTGCCAGCAGTTTTTCGGATAATTCACCCCTCCACTTT
J gene: TRBJ1-6
V gene: TRBV12-3/TRBV12-4
clone size: NA
D gene: NA